These 11 T cell receptor beta chains share one sample of origin, sequenced in a study of cytomegalovirus exposure and HLA in healthy donors. The repertoire was sequenced with immunoSEQ multiplex PCR; TCRdb's copy has only in-frame clones and lacks some. The table has 200,000 or so clones, more than 75% seen once. The sequenced sample consisted of PBMCs. The origin of the receptors is a man aged 18-30 years in good health and CMV-seropositive.

This clone appeared a few times. The V call is TRBV6-4, the J call TRBJ2-3; 12 bases match TRBD1. The CDR3 has 15 residues. Trimming at V came to 8 bases and at J to 5 bases, leaving 8 bases not matched to a gene. Germline V CDR1 and CDR2: MRHNA, SNTAGT. The CDR3 sequence: CASGEGTGGLDTQYF. As DNA, the CDR3 is TGTGCCAGCGGAGAAGGGACAGGGGGCTTAGATACGCAGTATTTT.

This clone showed up just once. This chain uses TRBV27 with TRBJ2-2; 8 bases align to TRBD2. This CDR3 is built from 14 residues. V lost 8 bases, J lost 0 bases, and 2 bases stayed unmatched. Germline values: CDR1 MNHEY, CDR2 SMNVEV (reference sequence). As DNA, the CDR3 is TGTGCCAGCGCGGGAGGTTCGAACACCGGGGAGCTGTTTTTT. Amino acid sequence: CASAGGSNTGELFF.

The rearrangement joins TRBV19 to TRBJ2-7; TRBD2 agrees at 9 bases. Germline assignment: CDR1 LNHDA and CDR2 SQIVND (reference sequence). V shed 3 bases, J shed 6 bases, and the junction held 9 bases outside the gene matches. The CDR3 has 15 amino acids. The CDR3 coding sequence is TGTGCCAGTAGTATTGGATTAGCGGGAGTTTCCGAGCAGTACTTC. It encodes CASSIGLAGVSEQYF.

The rearrangement uses TRBV28 and TRBJ2-3; TRBD2 is a possible D gene (5 bases). Trimming shortened V by 3 bases and J by 1 base, and 8 bases separated the two germline ends. CDR3 size: 14 residues. In germline, CDR1 is MDHEN, CDR2 SYDVKM. CDR3 sequence: CASSLDGGTDTQYF. The CDR3 coding sequence is TGTGCCAGCAGTTTGGACGGGGGCACAGATACGCAGTATTTT.

V gene TRBV6-6 combines with J gene TRBJ2-7; possibly TRBD2 for D (6 bases). The germline V and J ends were trimmed by 0 bases and 2 bases, with 11 bases remaining between them. The CDR3 totals 15 residues. CDR1 and CDR2 (germline): MNHNY, SVGAGI (reference sequence). The CDR3 DNA follows: TGTGCCAGCAGTTACTCGTCTAGCGTCCCCTACGAGCAGTACTTC. Translating it yields CASSYSSSVPYEQYF.

This clone was picked up one time. The V call is TRBV7-9, the J call TRBJ2-7; 11 bases are shared with TRBD1. The trim removed 4 bases at V and 0 bases at J, leaving 8 bases unmatched. Germline CDR1 and CDR2: SEHNR and FQNEAQ (reference sequence). The CDR3 is made up of 17 amino acids. The DNA for the CDR3 is TGTGCCAGCAGCTCCCCCGGACAGGGGGCCGGCTCCTACGAGCAGTACTTC. Amino acid sequence: CASSSPGQGAGSYEQYF.

The V gene is TRBV28, the J gene TRBJ1-5, with TRBD1 matching 8 bases. CDR1 is MDHEN and CDR2 is SYDVKM in the germline V gene. V shed 3 bases and J 5 bases; nucleotides not matched to a gene: 3. The CDR3 totals 14 residues. The CDR3 reads CASSLTGADQPQHF. The CDR3 nucleotides read TGTGCCAGCAGTTTGACAGGGGCGGATCAGCCCCAGCATTTT.

The CDR3, as DNA: TGTGCCAGCTCGGGGACTAGCGGGATTTTTTTCTTC. It encodes CASSGTSGIFFF. J is TRBJ2-1 and V is TRBV6-4; TRBD2 aligns across 13 bases. Germline CDR1 reads MRHNA; CDR2 reads SNTAGT. The CDR3 sequence is 12 residues long. V dropped 8 bases and J dropped 16; count of bases not matched to a gene: 8.

The genes are TRBV7-3 and TRBJ1-2, with 10 nucleotides matching TRBD1. V shed 5 bases, J shed 4 bases, and the junction held 7 bases outside the gene matches. This CDR3 comprises 15 residues. CDR1 SGHTA and CDR2 FQGTGA come from the germline V gene. The CDR3 nucleotides are TGTGCCAGCAGCCCCCGGGACAGGGGATTCTATGGCTACACCTTC. Translated: CASSPRDRGFYGYTF.

This clone was counted a few times. The chain uses TRBV19 and TRBJ2-7; 8 bases match TRBD1. The germline V gene has CDR1 LNHDA and CDR2 SQIVND (reference sequence). V gave up 5 bases and J gave up 7 bases; unmatched junction bases: 10. The CDR3 has 14 residues. CDR3 bases: TGTGCCAGTAGTGTGGACAGGGCCTACCAGGAGCAGTACTTC. This codes for CASSVDRAYQEQYF.

This clone was seen more than once but under ten times. The chain links TRBV18 to TRBJ1-2; 7 bases agree with TRBD1. J gave up 6 bases and V 3 bases, and 7 bases lay outside the gene matches. CDR3 length: 14 amino acids. The V gene's germline CDR1 is KGHSH and CDR2 LQKENI. CDR3 sequence: CASSPLSQGDGYTF. CDR3 nucleotide sequence: TGTGCCAGCTCACCGTTAAGCCAGGGGGATGGCTACACCTTC.